This T cell receptor beta chain was sequenced during a study of T-cell memory formation after mild COVID-19. This clonotype turned up a few times. The antigen remains undetermined. The trim removed 10 bases at V and 7 bases at J, leaving 16 bases unmatched. In germline, CDR1 is SEHNR, CDR2 FQNEAQ (reference sequence). This CDR3 spans 15 amino acids. It was 5'RACE with constant-segment primers that produced the TCR alpha and TCR beta cDNA libraries, which carried sample barcodes and UMIs. TCRdb reprocessed the 5' RACE reads with MiXCR, giving one entry per CDR3 protein. The sample contains roughly 450,000 distinct CDR3 sequences, over 15% of which appear only once. Whole-study results and caveats: Nothing showed for sure that second-wave clones peaking on day 37 were SARS-CoV-2 specific. CD4/CD8 balance characterized clones contracting day 15 to 85, and CD4+ skew characterized later expanders. The appearance of some responding clones in pre-infection memory suggested that cross-reactive memory joined.

The sequencing sample was made of PBMCs or a T cell subset sorted from them (not recorded which). This sequence joins TRBV7-9 and TRBJ2-3, with TRBD2 matching over 8 bases. This clonotype originated in a man younger than 30 who had mild COVID-19 (a few samples of this study predate the infection). Cell type and time point are not known. The CDR3 nucleotides are TGTGCCACCTCGATTTCGGGGGGGCCCTGGAATACGCAGTATTTT. Encoded protein: CATSISGGPWNTQYF.